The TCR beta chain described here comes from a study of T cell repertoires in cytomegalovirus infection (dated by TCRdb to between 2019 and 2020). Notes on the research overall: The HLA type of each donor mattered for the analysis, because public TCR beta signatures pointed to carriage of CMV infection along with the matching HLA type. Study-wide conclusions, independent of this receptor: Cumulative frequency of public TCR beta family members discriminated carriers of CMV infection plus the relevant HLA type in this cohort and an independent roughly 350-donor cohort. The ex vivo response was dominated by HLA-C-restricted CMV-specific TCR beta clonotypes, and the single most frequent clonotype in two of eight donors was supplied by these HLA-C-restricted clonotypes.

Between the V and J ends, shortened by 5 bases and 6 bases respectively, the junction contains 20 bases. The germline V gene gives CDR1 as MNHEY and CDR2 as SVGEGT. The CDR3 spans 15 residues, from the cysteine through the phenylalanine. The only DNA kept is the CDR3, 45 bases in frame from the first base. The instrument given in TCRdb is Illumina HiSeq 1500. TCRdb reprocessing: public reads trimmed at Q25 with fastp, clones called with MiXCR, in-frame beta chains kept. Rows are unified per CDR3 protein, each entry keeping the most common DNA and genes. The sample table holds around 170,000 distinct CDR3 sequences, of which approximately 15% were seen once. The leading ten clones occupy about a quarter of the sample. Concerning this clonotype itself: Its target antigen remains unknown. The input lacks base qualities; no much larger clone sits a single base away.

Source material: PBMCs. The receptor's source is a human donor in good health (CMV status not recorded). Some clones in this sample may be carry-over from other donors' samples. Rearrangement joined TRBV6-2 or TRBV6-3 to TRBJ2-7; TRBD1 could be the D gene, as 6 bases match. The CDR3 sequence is CASSGRRGPTSEQYF. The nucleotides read TGTGCCAGCAGTGGACGCAGGGGACCCACGTCCGAGCAGTACTTC.